This T cell receptor (beta chain) was profiled in a study of T cells in Graves' hyperthyroidism and ophthalmopathy (dated by TCRdb to between 2018 and 2021). Context from the whole study: To identify distinguishing TCR V-J signatures, a discovery cohort of 90 to 100 patients was used, comprising fewer than 45 with Graves' ophthalmopathy and around 57 with stable Graves' hyperthyroidism. Whether ophthalmopathy could be predicted prospectively was tested in an independent validation cohort made up of 18 to 20 hyperthyroidism patients plus 17 patients who later progressed to ophthalmopathy. The approximately 90 discovery patients were divided at random into training and test sets in a 7:3 ratio. Thyroid tissue and blood T-cell repertoires from about six Graves' hyperthyroidism patients were also compared in the study. After sampling, hyperthyroidism patients received methimazole starting at 30 mg daily, and ophthalmopathy patients received high-dose intravenous methylprednisolone. The paper describes TCR Vbeta CDR3 sequencing of 140 or so peripheral blood samples, made up of fewer than 50 ophthalmopathy patients, roughly 72 hyperthyroidism patients and 17 progressor patients.

What the work shows at the level of the full study, not this receptor alone: Blood samples also contained most of the expanded thyroid clonotypes (frequency above 0.001), which suggests that blood repertoires may reflect thyroid immune responses. No statistical method was used to fix the sample size in advance, and group allocation was not hidden from the investigators. In validation, the model predicted progression to ophthalmopathy a median of about 6.8 months before onset, with approximately 71% sensitivity and 72.22% specificity. Ophthalmopathy was separated from stable hyperthyroidism by a 13 V-J signature model, with around 90% sensitivity and roughly 84% specificity obtained in cross-validation and 80%/75% obtained in testing.

As concerns this clonotype: Its antigen is currently not known. No base-level quality is on record; no much larger clone is a single base apart.

V lost 6 bases and J lost 0 bases; the stretch between them is 17 bases long. CDR1 LNHDA and CDR2 SQIVND were looked up in the germline V gene (reference sequence). Its CDR3 holds 16 amino acids, cysteine through phenylalanine. This entry keeps only the CDR3 DNA: 48 bases, framed from base 1. Graves' hyperthyroidism was defined as stable when no progression to ophthalmopathy occurred over 18 months of follow-up. Hyperthyroidism patients were newly diagnosed, had a disease duration of under 2 months, and were aged 18 to 65 years. Patients with uncontrolled infections, other autoimmune diseases, pregnancy or lactation were excluded. Clinical symptoms, serum thyroxine and TRAb, thyroid ultrasound, and orbital computed tomography formed the basis for the diagnoses. Trizol reagent was used to extract total RNA, and RNA quality was then checked on an Agilent 2100 Bioanalyzer. The TCR beta CDR3 regions were amplified from the RNA transcripts. For the first round of RT-PCR on the TCR CDR3, the HTBI primer set was used together with the Qiagen OneStep RT-PCR kit. Libraries were constructed in a second round of multiplex PCR, after which size selection and purification were performed. Paired-end sequencing of the libraries was performed with 100 bp reads on an Illumina HiSeq2000. The authors processed their data as follows. SOAPnuke was used to process the raw data, removing reads that contained adapters or uncalled bases, had a mean Phred below 15, or lacked an exact match to the constant primer or identifier. COPE v1.2.5 was used to merge high-quality paired reads, and clonotypes were defined as unique nucleotide sequences. MiTCR v1.1 was used to align clonotypes to the IMGT TRBV, TRBD and TRBJ reference segments. The analysis was restricted to V-J combinations with a frequency above 0.0001, which together covered 99% to 99.2% of the repertoires. A TCS score was defined as the ratio of F50 (clonal expansion) to E x V (chaos), with BLOSUM62-based TCRdist applied between CDR3 peptides within each V-J. Welch's t-statistics and random forest reduced 450 to 600 V-J features to roughly 13, which were used in a naive Bayes classifier (R e1071). Using fastp trimming at Q25 and MiXCR clonotype assembly, TCRdb reanalyzed the public sequencing data and kept in-frame beta chains. Duplicate CDR3 protein sequences are folded into a single record with the most common DNA and genes. These V and J calls rely on TCRdb rather than the paper's analysis. Counted in this sample were a few hundred thousand distinct CDR3 sequences; around 46% of them appeared once. About 7.8% of the sample is held by the ten biggest clonotypes.

The TCR sequence derives from a woman aged 18-35 years with Graves' hyperthyroidism. Donor details come from another sample of the same person, matched by shared clones. Here the chain combines TRBV19 and TRBJ1-2, and possibly TRBD1, on 5 matching bases. Sequencing was carried out using peripheral blood or thyroid tissue (not recorded which). The nucleotides are TGTGCCAGTAGGCTAGCAGATGTAGGGGCTAACTATGGCTACACCTTC. This is translated as CASRLADVGANYGYTF.